This TCR beta chain was observed in a study of a mutant IDH1 vaccine in newly diagnosed glioma. Study information: Earlier care involved radiotherapy, temozolomide, or both, and the majority received both.

Documented time point: week 5, during vaccination. What each vaccine dose contained was 300 ug of mutant IDH1 20-mer peptide, accompanied by topical imiquimod. This clone has just one count. What it binds is unknown. CDR3 length: 15 residues. Looked up from germline, CDR1 is WSHSY and CDR2 is SAAADI. The V gene lost 6 bases and the J gene lost 7 bases, with 19 bases spanning the gap. Assay: immunoSEQ multiplex PCR; the TCRdb copy retains only in-frame clones and omits some. Altogether 53,000 or so clones are present, around 80% being singletons, with the ten largest covering roughly 5.2%. Findings of the study overall: Immune responses induced by the vaccine were seen in 93.3% of patients, spanning multiple MHC alleles.

This chain connects TRBV10-2 to TRBJ2-1; possible D gene TRBD2, 7 bases. Sequenced material: PBMCs, taken from a glioma patient whose treatment included an IDH1 peptide vaccine. This receptor was obtained from a man over 45 with glioma. CDR3: CASRGALAIENEQFF. The CDR3 DNA reads as TGCGCCAGCAGGGGGGCACTAGCGATCGAGAATGAGCAGTTCTTC.